This TCR beta chain stems from a study of blood T cells in healthy people across ages. Study-wide results and limits: The study lacked donor CMV status, which possibly confounded expanded clonotype changes.

A J-beta primer mix and a sample-barcoded 5' primer were used in a second PCR of roughly 6 to 12 cycles. A template-switch adaptor with 12 random nucleotides tagged each cDNA molecule. One entry per CDR3 protein results from TCRdb running MiXCR on the 5' RACE reads. This sample has some 1.4 million distinct CDR3 sequences, with 40% to 50% found just once. This clonotype was counted between two and nine times. Its specificity is unknown. Germline CDR1 reads SGHTA; CDR2 reads FQGNSA. V lost 0 bases, J lost 3 bases, and 8 bases lay in between. This CDR3 spans 14 amino acids. The chain uses TRBV7-2 and TRBJ1-1; D call uncertain. This receptor was taken from a woman between 18 and 29 years old in good health. Source material: blood. The chain's CDR3 is CASSLAREDTEAFF. The CDR3 nucleotides read TGTGCCAGCAGCTTAGCTAGGGAGGACACTGAAGCTTTCTTT.